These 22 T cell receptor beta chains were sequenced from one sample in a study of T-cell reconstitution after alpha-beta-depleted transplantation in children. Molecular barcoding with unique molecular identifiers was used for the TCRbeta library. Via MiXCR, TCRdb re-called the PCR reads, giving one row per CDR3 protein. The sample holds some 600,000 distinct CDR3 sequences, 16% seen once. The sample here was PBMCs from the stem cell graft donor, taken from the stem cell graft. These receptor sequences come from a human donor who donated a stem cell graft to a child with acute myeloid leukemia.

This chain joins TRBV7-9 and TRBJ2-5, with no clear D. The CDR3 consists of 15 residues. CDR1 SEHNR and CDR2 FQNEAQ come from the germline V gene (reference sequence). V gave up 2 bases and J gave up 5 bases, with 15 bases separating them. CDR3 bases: TGTGCCAGCAGCTTAAGTAGCTTGAAGAGTGAGACCCAGTACTTC. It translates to CASSLSSLKSETQYF.

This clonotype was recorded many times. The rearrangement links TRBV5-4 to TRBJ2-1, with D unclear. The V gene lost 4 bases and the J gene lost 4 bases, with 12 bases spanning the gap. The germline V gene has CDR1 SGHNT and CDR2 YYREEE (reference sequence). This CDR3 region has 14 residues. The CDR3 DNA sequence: TGTGCCAGCAGCATTAGGAACGGGTACAATGAGCAGTTCTTC. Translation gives CASSIRNGYNEQFF.

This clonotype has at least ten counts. The CDR3 is CSVEGRQGATEAFF. CDR3 nucleotides: TGCAGCGTTGAAGGGAGACAGGGGGCGACTGAAGCTTTCTTT. The chain couples TRBV29-1 to TRBJ1-1, with 10 bases identical to TRBD1. Germline trimming cut 1 base from V and 5 bases from J; bases unmatched to any gene: 4. CDR1 and CDR2 (germline): SQVTM, ANQGSEA. CDR3 size: 14 residues.

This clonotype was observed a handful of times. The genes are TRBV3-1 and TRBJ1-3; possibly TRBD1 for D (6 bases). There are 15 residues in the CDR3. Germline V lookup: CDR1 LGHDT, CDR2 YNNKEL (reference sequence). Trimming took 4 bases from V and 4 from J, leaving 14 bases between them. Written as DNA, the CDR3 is TGTGCCAGCAGCCGCGACGGGGGCGACGGAAACACCATATATTTT. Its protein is CASSRDGGDGNTIYF.

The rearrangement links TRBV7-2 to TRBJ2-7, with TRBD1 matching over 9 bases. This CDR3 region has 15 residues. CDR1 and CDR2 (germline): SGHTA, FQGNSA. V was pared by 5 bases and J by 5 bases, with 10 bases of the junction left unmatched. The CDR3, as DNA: TGTGCCAGCAGCGCCTCCGGGACAGGGTTCAACGAGCAGTACTTC. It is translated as CASSASGTGFNEQYF.

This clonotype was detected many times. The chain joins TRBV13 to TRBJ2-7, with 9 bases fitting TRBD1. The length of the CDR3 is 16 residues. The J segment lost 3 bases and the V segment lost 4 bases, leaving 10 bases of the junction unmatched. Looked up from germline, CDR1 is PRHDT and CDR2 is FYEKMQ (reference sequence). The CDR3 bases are TGTGCCAGCAGCTCACGGGACAGGGCCGGGGTCTACGAGCAGTACGTC. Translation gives CASSSRDRAGVYEQYV.

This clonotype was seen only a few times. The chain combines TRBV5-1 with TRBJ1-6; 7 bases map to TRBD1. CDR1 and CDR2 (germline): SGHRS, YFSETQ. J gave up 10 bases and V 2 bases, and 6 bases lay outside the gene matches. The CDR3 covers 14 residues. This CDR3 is CASSFDRERSPLHF. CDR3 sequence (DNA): TGCGCCAGCAGCTTCGACAGGGAACGGTCACCCCTCCACTTT. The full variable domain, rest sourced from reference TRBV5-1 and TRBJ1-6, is KAGVTQTPRYLIKTRGQQVTLSCSPISGHRSVSWYQQTPGQGLQFLFEYFSETQRNKGNFPGRFSGRQFSNSRSEMNVSTLELGDSALYLCASSFDRERSPLHFGNGTRLTVT.

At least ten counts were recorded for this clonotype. The CDR3 region is CASSIQGNTEAFF. The CDR3 nucleotides are TGTGCCAGCAGTATTCAGGGGAACACTGAAGCTTTCTTT. The chain joins TRBV6-4 to TRBJ1-1; D is possibly TRBD1 (5 bases). This CDR3 contains 13 residues. V shed 5 bases and J shed 1 base, with 8 bases lying between them. Germline CDR1 MRHNA, CDR2 SNTAGT.

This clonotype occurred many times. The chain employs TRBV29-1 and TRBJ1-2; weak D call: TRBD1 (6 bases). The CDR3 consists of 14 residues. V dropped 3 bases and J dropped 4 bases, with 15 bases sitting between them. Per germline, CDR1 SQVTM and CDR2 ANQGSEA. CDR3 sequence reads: CSVEGTGYGYGYTF. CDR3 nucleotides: TGCAGCGTTGAGGGTACAGGGTACGGCTATGGCTACACCTTC. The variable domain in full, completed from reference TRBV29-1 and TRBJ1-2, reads SAVISQKPSRDICQRGTSLTIQCQVDSQVTMMFWYRQQPGQSLTLIATANQGSEATYESGFVIDKFPISRPNLTFSTLTVSNMSPEDSSIYLCSVEGTGYGYGYTFGSGTRLTVV.

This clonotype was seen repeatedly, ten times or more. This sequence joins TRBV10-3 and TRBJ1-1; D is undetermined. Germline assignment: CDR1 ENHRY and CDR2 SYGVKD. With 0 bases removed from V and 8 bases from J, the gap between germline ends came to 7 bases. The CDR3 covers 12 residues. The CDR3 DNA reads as TGTGCCATCAGTGAGTCGGTTCAGGAAGCTTTCTTT. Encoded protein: CAISESVQEAFF.

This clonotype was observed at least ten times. CDR3: CASRGTGAHEQYF. CDR3 coding DNA: TGCGCCAGCAGGGGGACAGGGGCCCACGAGCAGTACTTC. The chain recombines TRBV5-1 with TRBJ2-7, with 10 bases aligning to TRBD1. Germline CDR1 reads SGHRS; CDR2 reads YFSETQ. CDR3 length equals 13 residues. V shed 5 bases, J shed 5 bases, and the junction held 4 bases outside the gene matches.

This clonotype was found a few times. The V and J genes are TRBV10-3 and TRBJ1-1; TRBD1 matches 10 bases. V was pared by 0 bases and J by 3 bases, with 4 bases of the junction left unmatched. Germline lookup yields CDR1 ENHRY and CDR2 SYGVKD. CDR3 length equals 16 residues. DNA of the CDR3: TGTGCCATCAGTGAGTCCGGGACAGGGGCGTACACTGAAGCTTTCTTT. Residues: CAISESGTGAYTEAFF.

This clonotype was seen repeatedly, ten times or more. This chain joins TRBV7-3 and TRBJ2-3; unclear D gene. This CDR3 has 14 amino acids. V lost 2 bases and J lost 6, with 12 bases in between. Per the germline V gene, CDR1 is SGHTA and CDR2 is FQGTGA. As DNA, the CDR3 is TGTGCCAGCAGCTTAGGACGGACCCTCGATACGCAGTATTTT. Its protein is CASSLGRTLDTQYF.

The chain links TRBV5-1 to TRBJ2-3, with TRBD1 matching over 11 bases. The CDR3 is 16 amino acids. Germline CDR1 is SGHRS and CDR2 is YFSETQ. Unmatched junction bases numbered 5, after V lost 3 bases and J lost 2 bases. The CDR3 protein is CASSSRDRGVTDTQYF. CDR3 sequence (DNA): TGCGCCAGCAGCTCCCGGGACAGGGGGGTCACAGATACGCAGTATTTT.

In DNA, the CDR3 is TGTGCCAGCAGCCAAGTCGGATCTAAAGCTTTCTTT. Translating gives CASSQVGSKAFF. The chain has TRBV3-1 and TRBJ1-1; D gene uncertain. This CDR3 is 12 amino acids long. Germline CDR1 is LGHDT and CDR2 is YNNKEL (reference sequence). V gave up 1 base and J gave up 9 bases, with 9 bases separating them.

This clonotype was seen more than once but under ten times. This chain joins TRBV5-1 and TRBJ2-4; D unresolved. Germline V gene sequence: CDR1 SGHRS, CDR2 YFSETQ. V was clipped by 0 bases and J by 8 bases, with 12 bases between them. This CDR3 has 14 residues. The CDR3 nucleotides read TGCGCCAGCAGCTTGGAAGTGAGGTTGGACATTCAGTACTTC. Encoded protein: CASSLEVRLDIQYF. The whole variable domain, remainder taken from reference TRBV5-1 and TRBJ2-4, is KAGVTQTPRYLIKTRGQQVTLSCSPISGHRSVSWYQQTPGQGLQFLFEYFSETQRNKGNFPGRFSGRQFSNSRSEMNVSTLELGDSALYLCASSLEVRLDIQYFGAGTRLSVL.

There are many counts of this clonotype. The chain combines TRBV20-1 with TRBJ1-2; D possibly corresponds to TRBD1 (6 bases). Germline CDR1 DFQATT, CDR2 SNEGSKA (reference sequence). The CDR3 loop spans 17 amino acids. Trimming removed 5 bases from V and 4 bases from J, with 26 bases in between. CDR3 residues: CSARTRRTGFVSYGYTF. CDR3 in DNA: TGCAGTGCTCGAACGAGACGAACAGGGTTCGTCTCCTATGGCTACACCTTC.

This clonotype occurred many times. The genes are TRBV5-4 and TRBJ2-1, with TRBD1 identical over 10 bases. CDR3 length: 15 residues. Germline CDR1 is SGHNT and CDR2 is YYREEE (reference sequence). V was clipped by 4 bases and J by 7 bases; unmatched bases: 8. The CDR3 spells CASSARQGARNEQFF. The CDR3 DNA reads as TGTGCCAGCAGCGCTCGACAGGGGGCGAGGAATGAGCAGTTCTTC. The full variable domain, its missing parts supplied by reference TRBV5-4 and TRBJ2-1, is ETGVTQSPTHLIKTRGQQVTLRCSSQSGHNTVSWYQQALGQGPQFIFQYYREEENGRGNFPPRFSGLQFPNYSSELNVNALELDDSALYLCASSARQGARNEQFFGPGTRLTVL.

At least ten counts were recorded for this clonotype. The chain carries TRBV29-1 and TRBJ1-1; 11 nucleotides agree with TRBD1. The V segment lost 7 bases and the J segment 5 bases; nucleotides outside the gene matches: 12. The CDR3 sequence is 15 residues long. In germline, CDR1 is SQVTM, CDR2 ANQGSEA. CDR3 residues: CSGSRDRGMGTEAFF. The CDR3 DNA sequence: TGCAGCGGGTCCCGGGACAGGGGGATGGGGACTGAAGCTTTCTTT.

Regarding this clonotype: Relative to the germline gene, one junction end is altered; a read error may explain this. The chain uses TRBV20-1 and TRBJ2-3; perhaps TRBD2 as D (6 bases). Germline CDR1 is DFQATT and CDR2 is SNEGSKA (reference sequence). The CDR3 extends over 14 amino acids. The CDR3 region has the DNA TGCTGTGCTCCCTCTAGCGACCCCACAGATACGCAGTATTTT. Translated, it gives CCAPSSDPTDTQYF.

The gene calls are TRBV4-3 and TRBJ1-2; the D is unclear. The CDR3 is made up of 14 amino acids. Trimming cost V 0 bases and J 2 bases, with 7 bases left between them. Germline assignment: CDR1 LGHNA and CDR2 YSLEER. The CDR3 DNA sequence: TGCGCCAGCAGCCAAGATACCGAAAACTATGGCTACACCTTC. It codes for CASSQDTENYGYTF.

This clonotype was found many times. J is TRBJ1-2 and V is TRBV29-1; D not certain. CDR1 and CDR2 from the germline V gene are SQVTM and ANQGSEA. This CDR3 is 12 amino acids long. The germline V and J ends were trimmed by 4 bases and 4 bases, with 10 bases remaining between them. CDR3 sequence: CSVGAEGYGYTF. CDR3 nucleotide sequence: TGCAGCGTTGGGGCGGAGGGCTATGGCTACACCTTC.